This T cell receptor (beta chain) was sequenced during a study of CD8+CD57+ T cells in acquired aplastic anemia. Across the study: Sorted CD4+ and CD8+ cells gave an average of approximately 3 ug of DNA. Study findings and constraints: The study found no significant CD8+ Simpson's diversity difference between patients and controls. Patients and controls shared 25 to 35 CD8+ CDR3 sequences, which appeared highly expressed in patients and within their immunodominant clones.

This clonotype has just one count. Its cognate antigen is unknown. Genomic DNA served as template for TCR beta VDJ and CDR3 profiling. TCRdb recomputed calls from the reads with MiXCR, one row per CDR3 protein. The table lists 150,000 or so distinct CDR3 sequences, 55% to 70% of them singletons, with 45% to 55% in the top ten. This CDR3 region has 15 residues. Germline trimming cut 6 bases from V and 2 bases from J; bases unmatched to any gene: 10. CDR1 is SQVTM, CDR2 ANQGSEA, per germline. The V gene is TRBV29-1, the J gene TRBJ2-7, with TRBD1 matching 10 bases. The sample comprised sorted CD4+, CD8+, or CD8+CD57+ T cells (not recorded which) from PBMCs. The receptor comes from a human donor in good health. In DNA, the CDR3 is TGCAGCGTCGAACCTACTGACAGGGGGCCCTACGAGCAGTACTTC. Its translation is CSVEPTDRGPYEQYF.